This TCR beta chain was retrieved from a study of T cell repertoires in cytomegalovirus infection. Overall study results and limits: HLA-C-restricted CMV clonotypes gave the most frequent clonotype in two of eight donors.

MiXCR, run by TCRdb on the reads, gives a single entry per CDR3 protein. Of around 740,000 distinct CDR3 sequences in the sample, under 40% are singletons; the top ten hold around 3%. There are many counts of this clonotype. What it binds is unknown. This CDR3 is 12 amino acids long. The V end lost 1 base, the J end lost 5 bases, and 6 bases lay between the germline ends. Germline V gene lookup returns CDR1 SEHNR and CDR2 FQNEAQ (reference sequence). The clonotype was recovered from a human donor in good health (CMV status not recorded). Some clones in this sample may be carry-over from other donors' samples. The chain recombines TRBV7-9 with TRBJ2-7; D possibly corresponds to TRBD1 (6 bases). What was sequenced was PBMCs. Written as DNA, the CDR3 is TGTGCCAGCAGCTTAGACAGGGACGAGCAGTACTTC. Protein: CASSLDRDEQYF.